Sequencing of this TCR beta chain was carried out in a study of early T cells in non-severe SARS-CoV-2 infection. MiXCR, applied by TCRdb to the 5' RACE reads, yields one record per CDR3 protein. The data hold approximately 66,000 distinct CDR3 sequences, with 13% observed a single time. Sequenced sample: whole blood. The receptor's source is an adult who was a healthcare worker with PCR-confirmed SARS-CoV-2 infection or an uninfected control (not recorded which).

In nucleotides, the CDR3 is TGTGCCAGCGATGCGGGACAGGGTCTTAATGAGCAGTTCTTC. As protein: CASDAGQGLNEQFF. V is TRBV7-9 and J is TRBJ2-1; 9 bases agree with TRBD1. The CDR3 covers 14 residues. V was pared by 8 bases and J by 7 bases, with 9 bases of the junction left unmatched. Germline CDR1 reads SEHNR; CDR2 reads FQNEAQ (reference sequence). The variable domain in full, with the rest retrieved from reference TRBV7-9 and TRBJ2-1, is DTGVSQNPRHKITKRGQNVTFRCDPISEHNRLYWYRQTLGQGPEFLTYFQNEAQLEKSRLLSDRFSAERPKGSFSTLEIQRTEQGDSAMYLCASDAGQGLNEQFFGPGTRLTVL.